This is a list of T cell receptor beta chains from one sample in a study of CD8 T cells in ankylosing spondylitis. TCRdb redid the calling of the 5' RACE reads with MiXCR, one entry per CDR3 protein. The table lists a few hundred thousand distinct CDR3 sequences, roughly 15% of them singletons. Sequenced material: blood, either unsorted or a sorted T cell fraction (not recorded which). The origin of the receptors is a male donor with ankylosing spondylitis. CDR3s include the opening cysteine and the closing phenylalanine or tryptophan. D genes are given only for firm matches. The listing skips clone size in some rows; elsewhere it reads once, few, many or a size class.

size: NA; J: TRBJ1-2; V: TRBV6-1; D: NA; CDR3: CASSAVGYTF; DNA: TGTGCCAGCAGCGCGGTCGGCTACACCTTC
size: NA; J: TRBJ2-5; V: TRBV19; D: NA; CDR3: CASTSGQGETQYF; DNA: TGTGCCAGTACTAGCGGCCAGGGGGAGACCCAGTACTTC
size: NA; J: TRBJ2-7; V: TRBV4-3; D: TRBD2; CDR3: CASSQDILGRLAGDLYEQYF; DNA: TGCGCCAGCAGCCAAGATATTTTGGGCCGACTAGCGGGAGATTTATACGAGCAGTACTTC
size: NA; J: TRBJ2-5; V: TRBV29-1; D: NA; CDR3: CSVEGPPPYF; DNA: TGCAGCGTTGAAGGGCCCCCCCCGTACTTC
size: many; J: TRBJ1-1; V: TRBV18; D: NA; CDR3: CASSPGMNTEAFF; DNA: TGTGCCAGCTCACCAGGGATGAACACTGAAGCTTTCTTT
size: NA; J: TRBJ2-7; V: TRBV7-2; D: NA; CDR3: CASSPNVGEQYF; DNA: TGTGCCAGCAGCCCGAACGTAGGAGAGCAGTACTTC
size: NA; J: TRBJ1-2; V: TRBV5-1; D: NA; CDR3: CASSLHVNYGYTF; DNA: TGCGCCAGCAGCTTGCACGTGAACTATGGCTACACCTTC
size: many; J: TRBJ2-7; V: TRBV12-3/TRBV12-4; D: TRBD2; CDR3: CASSPSLAGGYEQYF; DNA: TGTGCCAGCAGCCCTTCACTAGCGGGAGGCTACGAGCAGTACTTC
size: many; J: TRBJ2-1; V: TRBV28; D: NA; CDR3: CASSSSDRPMTSFF; DNA: NA
size: NA; J: TRBJ2-5; V: TRBV6-2/TRBV6-3; D: TRBD2; CDR3: CASAGIAGYQETQYF; DNA: TGTGCCAGCGCAGGGATAGCGGGGTACCAAGAGACCCAGTACTTC
size: NA; J: TRBJ2-3; V: TRBV2; D: NA; CDR3: CASCHFPWGRVGDTQYF; DNA: TGTGCCAGCTGCCATTTCCCCTGGGGCCGGGTAGGAGATACGCAGTATTTT
size: many; J: TRBJ2-1; V: TRBV6-5; D: NA; CDR3: CASMDRQREQFF; DNA: TGTGCCAGCATGGACCGGCAAAGGGAGCAGTTCTTC
size: few; J: TRBJ2-2; V: TRBV7-2; D: TRBD2; CDR3: CASSLGGLAGAGELFF; DNA: TGTGCCAGCAGCTTGGGGGGACTAGCGGGGGCCGGGGAGCTGTTTTTT
size: many; J: TRBJ1-1; V: TRBV3-1; D: NA; CDR3: CASSQGGDTEAFF; DNA: TGTGCCAGCAGCCAAGGGGGGGACACTGAAGCTTTCTTT
size: many; J: TRBJ2-2; V: TRBV4-1; D: NA; CDR3: CASSQTSGPNTGELFF; DNA: TGCGCCAGCAGCCAGACGAGCGGGCCGAACACCGGGGAGCTGTTTTTT
size: few; J: TRBJ1-1; V: TRBV11-3; D: TRBD1; CDR3: CASNHRLRDSEAFF; DNA: TGTGCCAGCAATCACCGCCTCCGGGACAGTGAAGCTTTCTTT
size: few; J: TRBJ1-2; V: TRBV9; D: NA; CDR3: CASSVDGYGYTF; DNA: TGTGCCAGCAGCGTAGACGGGTATGGCTACACCTTC
size: few; J: TRBJ1-1; V: TRBV29-1; D: TRBD1; CDR3: CSVRRGLDTEAFF; DNA: TGCAGCGTCCGCAGGGGGCTTGACACTGAAGCTTTCTTT
size: NA; J: TRBJ2-4; V: TRBV5-6; D: NA; CDR3: CASSSLLAGHTKNIQYF; DNA: TGTGCCAGCAGCTCGTTACTAGCTGGTCATACCAAAAACATTCAGTACTTC
size: NA; J: TRBJ2-1; V: TRBV5-1; D: TRBD2; CDR3: CASSLTSGGTSEQFF; DNA: TGCGCCAGCAGTTTGACTAGCGGGGGGACGAGTGAGCAGTTCTTC
size: few; J: TRBJ2-7; V: TRBV7-9; D: NA; CDR3: CASSLATATYEQYF; DNA: TGTGCCAGCAGCTTAGCGACTGCCACCTACGAGCAGTACTTC
size: NA; J: TRBJ2-3; V: TRBV6-5; D: NA; CDR3: CASSWRDMDSTDTQYF; DNA: TGTGCCAGCAGTTGGCGGGACATGGATAGCACAGATACGCAGTATTTT
size: few; J: TRBJ1-5; V: TRBV20-1; D: NA; CDR3: CSASGENQPQHF; DNA: TGCAGTGCTTCAGGGGAGAATCAGCCCCAGCATTTT
size: few; J: TRBJ2-2; V: TRBV15; D: TRBD2; CDR3: CATSRAPLAGTYTGELFF; DNA: TGTGCCACCAGCAGAGCTCCACTAGCGGGGACCTACACCGGGGAGCTGTTTTTT
size: NA; J: TRBJ2-3; V: TRBV5-1; D: TRBD2; CDR3: CASSDTSGSVGAQYF; DNA: TGCGCCAGCAGCGACACTAGCGGGAGCGTCGGGGCGCAGTATTTT
size: NA; J: TRBJ2-3; V: TRBV12-3/TRBV12-4; D: TRBD1; CDR3: CASSWGQGHTDTQYF; DNA: TGTGCCAGCAGTTGGGGACAGGGTCACACAGATACGCAGTATTTT
size: few; J: TRBJ2-3; V: TRBV7-9; D: NA; CDR3: CASSLHGQSTDTQYF; DNA: TGTGCCAGCAGCCTCCACGGTCAGAGCACAGATACGCAGTATTTT
size: NA; J: TRBJ2-1; V: TRBV3-1; D: NA; CDR3: CASSQDGGGPFRLNEQFF; DNA: TGTGCCAGCAGCCAAGATGGGGGGGGGCCCTTCCGACTCAATGAGCAGTTCTTC
size: NA; J: TRBJ1-2; V: TRBV29-1; D: NA; CDR3: CSSGGVDGYTF; DNA: TGCAGCTCCGGGGGAGTCGATGGCTACACCTTC
size: few; J: TRBJ1-4; V: TRBV28; D: NA; CDR3: CASQSLGVATNEKLFF; DNA: TGTGCCAGCCAGTCCTTAGGAGTTGCAACTAATGAAAAACTGTTTTTT
size: NA; J: TRBJ1-2; V: TRBV25-1; D: NA; CDR3: CASSEYTYGYTF; DNA: TGTGCCAGCAGTGAATACACCTATGGCTACACCTTC
size: NA; J: TRBJ2-5; V: TRBV7-6; D: NA; CDR3: CASSLESPETQYF; DNA: TGTGCCAGCAGCTTAGAGTCTCCAGAGACCCAGTACTTC
size: NA; J: TRBJ2-2; V: TRBV3-1; D: TRBD2; CDR3: CASSQDRSGRPWDTGELFF; DNA: TGTGCCAGCAGCCAAGATCGGAGCGGGAGGCCCTGGGACACCGGGGAGCTGTTTTTT
size: NA; J: TRBJ1-1; V: TRBV2; D: NA; CDR3: CASSATGNTEAFF; DNA: TGTGCCAGCAGTGCTACAGGAAACACTGAAGCTTTCTTT
size: few; J: TRBJ2-1; V: TRBV20-1; D: TRBD2; CDR3: CSARDRTSGILNEQFF; DNA: TGCAGTGCTAGAGATAGGACTAGCGGGATCTTGAATGAGCAGTTCTTC
size: NA; J: TRBJ1-2; V: TRBV6-1; D: NA; CDR3: CASISPSGSGYGYTF; DNA: TGTGCCAGCATCTCGCCCTCGGGGTCGGGCTATGGCTACACCTTC
size: NA; J: TRBJ1-5; V: TRBV6-1; D: TRBD1; CDR3: CASSAGGSRQPQHF; DNA: TGTGCCAGCAGTGCAGGGGGCAGCAGGCAGCCCCAGCATTTT
size: few; J: TRBJ1-4; V: TRBV29-1; D: NA; CDR3: CSVRNEKLFF; DNA: TGCAGCGTCCGTAATGAAAAACTGTTTTTT
size: NA; J: TRBJ1-2; V: TRBV12-3/TRBV12-4; D: NA; CDR3: CASTNSDTPSHYTF; DNA: TGTGCCAGCACCAATTCCGACACCCCATCTCACTACACCTTC
size: NA; J: TRBJ2-7; V: TRBV30; D: NA; CDR3: CAWSLLYEQYF; DNA: TGTGCCTGGAGTCTGTTGTACGAGCAGTACTTC
size: NA; J: TRBJ1-6; V: TRBV27; D: NA; CDR3: CASSPISSMAGYNSPLHF; DNA: TGTGCCAGCAGTCCGATCTCGTCAATGGCGGGGTATAATTCACCCCTCCACTTT
size: NA; J: TRBJ1-6; V: TRBV27; D: NA; CDR3: CASSLGGSRGNSPLHF; DNA: TGTGCCAGCAGTTTAGGGGGTTCCCGGGGAAATTCACCCCTCCACTTT
size: many; J: TRBJ2-1; V: TRBV29-1; D: TRBD2; CDR3: CSVEATGTSAINEQFF; DNA: TGCAGCGTTGAAGCCACCGGGACTAGCGCGATCAATGAGCAGTTCTTC
size: NA; J: TRBJ2-7; V: TRBV27; D: TRBD1; CDR3: CASSLRQGTHEQYF; DNA: TGTGCCAGCAGTCTCCGACAGGGCACACACGAGCAGTACTTC
size: NA; J: TRBJ2-3; V: TRBV12-3/TRBV12-4; D: NA; CDR3: CASSSGVAADTQYF; DNA: TGTGCCAGCAGTTCCGGGGTTGCCGCAGATACGCAGTATTTT
size: NA; J: TRBJ2-1; V: TRBV6-5; D: TRBD1; CDR3: CASSNRGYEQFF; DNA: TGTGCCAGCAGCAACAGGGGGTATGAGCAGTTCTTC
size: few; J: TRBJ2-7; V: TRBV5-1; D: TRBD2; CDR3: CASSFAGERAKNAYEQYF; DNA: TGCGCCAGCAGCTTTGCGGGAGAGAGAGCAAAGAACGCCTACGAGCAGTACTTC
size: few; J: TRBJ2-5; V: TRBV28; D: TRBD1; CDR3: CASSLNRGPQETQYF; DNA: TGTGCCAGCAGTTTAAACAGGGGGCCTCAAGAGACCCAGTACTTC
size: NA; J: TRBJ2-1; V: TRBV3-1; D: TRBD2; CDR3: CASKERDLYNEQFF; DNA: TGTGCCAGCAAAGAGCGGGATCTCTACAATGAGCAGTTCTTC
size: few; J: TRBJ2-7; V: TRBV20-1; D: TRBD1; CDR3: CSATPRQGATYEQYF; DNA: TGCAGTGCTACCCCCCGACAGGGGGCGACCTACGAGCAGTACTTC
size: NA; J: TRBJ2-3; V: TRBV24-1; D: NA; CDR3: CATSDPGISDTQYF; DNA: TGTGCCACCAGTGACCCAGGGATATCAGATACGCAGTATTTT
size: few; J: TRBJ1-3; V: TRBV7-2; D: NA; CDR3: CASSLGSRSGNTIYF; DNA: TGTGCCAGCAGCTTAGGCAGCCGCTCTGGAAACACCATATATTTT
size: NA; J: TRBJ2-1; V: TRBV18; D: TRBD2; CDR3: CASSQGTSGRWYEQFF; DNA: TGTGCCAGCTCACAGGGGACTAGCGGGAGGTGGTATGAGCAGTTCTTC
size: NA; J: TRBJ2-5; V: TRBV3-1; D: NA; CDR3: CASSPHTGTQETQYF; DNA: TGTGCCAGCAGCCCCCATACAGGGACCCAAGAGACCCAGTACTTC
size: NA; J: TRBJ2-7; V: TRBV28; D: NA; CDR3: CASTTLVGGRYF; DNA: TGTGCCAGCACTACCCTGGTGGGGGGGCGGTACTTC